The 9 T cell receptor beta chains reported below all come from one sample, sequenced in a study of cytomegalovirus exposure and HLA in healthy donors. The PCR had 60 Vbeta and 13 Jbeta primers. The data were produced by immunoSEQ multiplex PCR, yet TCRdb's version contains in-frame clones alone and is incomplete. The table has fewer than 200,000 clones, more than 70% seen once. Material: PBMCs. These receptors were obtained from a man in his 60s in good health and CMV-seronegative.

V gene TRBV7-9 combines with J gene TRBJ2-5; D gene uncertain. V was cut by 2 bases and J by 4 bases, with 14 bases left in between. This CDR3 is 15 amino acids long. Germline loops: CDR1 SEHNR, CDR2 FQNEAQ (reference sequence). The CDR3 is CASSLRLGNLETQYF. The CDR3 DNA follows: TGTGCCAGCAGCTTACGCTTGGGCAACTTAGAGACCCAGTACTTC.

This chain links TRBV5-6 with TRBJ1-1, with 8 positions matching TRBD1. The CDR3 runs to 17 residues. Per the germline V gene, CDR1 is SGHDT and CDR2 is YYEEEE. V dropped 0 bases and J dropped 3; count of bases not matched to a gene: 10. CDR3 coding DNA: TGTGCCAGCAGCTTGGCAGGACAGGGTAATTTGTACACTGAAGCTTTCTTT. Encoded protein: CASSLAGQGNLYTEAFF.

The chain is built from TRBV19 and TRBJ1-1; tentative D call: TRBD1 (6 bases). The ends were cut back, 5 bases at V and 8 bases at J, with 12 bases in the middle. This CDR3 comprises 12 residues. CDR1 and CDR2 (germline): LNHDA, SQIVND (reference sequence). DNA of the CDR3: TGTGCCAGTAGTTCTGGACAGCTCGAAGCTTTCTTT. Translating it yields CASSSGQLEAFF.

The chain has TRBV7-2 and TRBJ1-6, with D possibly TRBD1 on 5 matching bases. Germline CDR1 is SGHTA and CDR2 is FQGNSA. The CDR3 consists of 16 residues. Trimming cost V 4 bases and J 0 bases, with 10 bases left between them. This CDR3 is CASSWGVSSYNSPLHF. In DNA form, the CDR3 reads TGTGCCAGCAGCTGGGGGGTGAGCTCCTATAATTCACCCCTCCACTTT.

The J gene is TRBJ2-5, the V gene TRBV10-2, with D perhaps TRBD1 (5 bases). Looked up from germline, CDR1 is WSHSY and CDR2 is SAAADI. Trimming cost V 4 bases and J 1 base, with 10 bases left between them. CDR3 size: 14 residues. The CDR3 nucleotides read TGCGCCAGCAGTGCATCGACAGTCCAAGAGACCCAGTACTTC. As protein: CASSASTVQETQYF.

This chain uses TRBV11-2 with TRBJ2-5; 12 bases match TRBD2. Looked up from germline, CDR1 is SGHAT and CDR2 is FQNNGV. CDR3 length equals 16 residues. V lost 0 bases, J lost 7 bases, and 6 bases stayed unmatched. The CDR3 here is CASSLDLAGGGGTQYF. The CDR3 coding sequence is TGTGCCAGCAGCTTAGACCTAGCGGGAGGGGGAGGGACCCAGTACTTC.

This clone is a singleton in its sample. The V gene is TRBV9, the J gene TRBJ2-3; TRBD2 aligns across 8 bases. The V gene end was trimmed by 2 bases and the J gene end by 1 base; junction bases not matched to a gene: 3. Germline CDR1 is SGDLS and CDR2 is YYNGEE. CDR3 length equals 15 residues. The CDR3 coding sequence is TGTGCCAGCAGCGTGCGGGGGGACGGCACAGATACGCAGTATTTT. It specifies CASSVRGDGTDTQYF.

The rearrangement uses TRBV5-1 and TRBJ1-2, with D maybe TRBD1 (6 bases). V lost 0 bases to trimming and J lost 4 bases, with 19 bases between them. From germline, CDR1 is SGHRS and CDR2 YFSETQ. The CDR3 has 17 amino acids. The CDR3: CASSLGGSARGIYGYTF. CDR3 coding DNA: TGCGCCAGCAGCTTGGGGGGGTCGGCCAGGGGAATCTATGGCTACACCTTC.

The V call is TRBV4-3, the J call TRBJ2-7; D might be TRBD1 (6 bases). The germline gives CDR1 LGHNA, CDR2 YSLEER. The CDR3 runs to 14 residues. Trimming took 0 bases from V and 3 from J, leaving 9 bases between them. The CDR3 region has the DNA TGCGCCAGCAGCCAAGATACAGGGATCTACGAGCAGTACTTC. This translates into CASSQDTGIYEQYF.